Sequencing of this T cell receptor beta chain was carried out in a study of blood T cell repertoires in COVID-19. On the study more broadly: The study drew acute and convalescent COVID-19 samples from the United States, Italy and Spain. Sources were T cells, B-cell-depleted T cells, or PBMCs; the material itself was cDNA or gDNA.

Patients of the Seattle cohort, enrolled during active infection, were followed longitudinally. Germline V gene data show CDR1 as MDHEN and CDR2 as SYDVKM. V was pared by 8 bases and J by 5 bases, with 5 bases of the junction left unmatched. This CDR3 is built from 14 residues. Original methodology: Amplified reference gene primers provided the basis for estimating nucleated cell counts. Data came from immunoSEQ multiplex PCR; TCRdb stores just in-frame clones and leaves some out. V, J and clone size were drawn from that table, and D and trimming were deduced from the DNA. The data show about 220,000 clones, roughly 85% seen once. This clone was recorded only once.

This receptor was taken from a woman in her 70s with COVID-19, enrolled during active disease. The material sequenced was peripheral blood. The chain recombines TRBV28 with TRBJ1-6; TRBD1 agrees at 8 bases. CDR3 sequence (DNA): TGTGCCAGCCAGGGGGCAGCTGATAATTCACCCCTCCACTTT. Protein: CASQGAADNSPLHF.